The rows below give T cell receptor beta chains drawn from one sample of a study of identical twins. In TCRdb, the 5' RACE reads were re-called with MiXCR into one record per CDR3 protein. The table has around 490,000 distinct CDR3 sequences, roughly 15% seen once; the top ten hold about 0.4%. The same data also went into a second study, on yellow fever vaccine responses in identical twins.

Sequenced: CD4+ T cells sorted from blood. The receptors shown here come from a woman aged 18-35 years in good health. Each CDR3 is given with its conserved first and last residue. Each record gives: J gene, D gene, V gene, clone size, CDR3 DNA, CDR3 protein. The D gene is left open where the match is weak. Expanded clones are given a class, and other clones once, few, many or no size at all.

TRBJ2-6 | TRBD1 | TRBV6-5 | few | TGTGCCAGCAGTTACTCGAATCCAGGGGGCTCTGGGGCCAACGTCCTGACTTTC | CASSYSNPGGSGANVLTF
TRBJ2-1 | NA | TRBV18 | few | TGTGCCAGCTCACCAGGCGTCGCCGGGATGGGGGCTGAGCAGTTCTTC | CASSPGVAGMGAEQFF
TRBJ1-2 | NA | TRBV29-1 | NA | TGCAGCGCCAGAACGGGCGGGGTTAACTATGGCTACACCTTC | CSARTGGVNYGYTF
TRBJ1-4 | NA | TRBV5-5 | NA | TGTGCCAGCAGCTCTCCGGGACGGTCGAGCGAAAAACTGTTTTTT | CASSSPGRSSEKLFF
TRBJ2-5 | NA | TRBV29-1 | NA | TGCAGCGTAGCGACAGGCGTGGGTTTTGACCAGTACTTC | CSVATGVGFDQYF
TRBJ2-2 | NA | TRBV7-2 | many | TGTGCCAGCAACCCCCTGAACACCGGGGAGCTGTTTTTT | CASNPLNTGELFF
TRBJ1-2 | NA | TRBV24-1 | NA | TGTGCCACCAGTGATTCCAGCTATGGCTACACCTTC | CATSDSSYGYTF
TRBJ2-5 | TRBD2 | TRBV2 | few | TGTGCCAGCAGACTAGCGGGAGTAGCCGAAGAGACCCAGTACTTC | CASRLAGVAEETQYF
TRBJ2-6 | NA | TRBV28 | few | TGTGCCAGCAGTTTGGACCTCACTGGGGCCAACGTCCTGACTTTC | CASSLDLTGANVLTF
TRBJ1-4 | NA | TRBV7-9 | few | TGTGCCAGCAGCCCATCCGGGAATGAAAAACTGTTTTTT | CASSPSGNEKLFF
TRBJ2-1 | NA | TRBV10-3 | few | TGTGCCATCAGTGAGGGACAGAGTTACAATGAGCAGTTCTTC | CAISEGQSYNEQFF
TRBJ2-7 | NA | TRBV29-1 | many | TGCAGCGTTGAAATAGGCCCCTACGAGCAGTACTTC | CSVEIGPYEQYF
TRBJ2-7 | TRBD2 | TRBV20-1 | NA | TGCAGTGCTAGAGAGCCAGCGGGAGGCAAGGACGAGCAGTACTTC | CSAREPAGGKDEQYF
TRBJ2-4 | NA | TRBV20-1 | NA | TGCAGTGCTCCGCTTTCTGAAGCCAAAAACATTCAGTACTTC | CSAPLSEAKNIQYF
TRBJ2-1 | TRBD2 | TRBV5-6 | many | TGTGCCAGCAGCCCGGGACTAGCGGGGGGTCATGAGCAGTTCTTC | CASSPGLAGGHEQFF